This T cell receptor beta chain stems from a study of cytomegalovirus exposure and HLA in healthy donors. The overall study: HLA-typed donors contributed 65 million to 95 million unique TCRs, which were held in an early data release.

The germline V gene encodes CDR1 MNHNS and CDR2 SASEGT. V lost 0 bases and J lost 0; bases outside the gene matches: 1. CDR3 length: 15 residues. A remark on this clone: Its antigen is unknown.

PCR primers comprised 60 Vbeta and 13 Jbeta primers. This table comes from immunoSEQ multiplex PCR, and its TCRdb copy is limited to in-frame clones, with some not included. The sample contains approximately 150,000 clones, around 80% of which appear only once. Notes on the study in general: What TCR beta sequences reportedly achieved was accurate prediction of HLA-A and HLA-B alleles in most subjects. A link between a missense DCLRE1C variant and TCR beta V- and J-gene trimming emerged from a later analysis. Listed as cytomegalovirus-associated were 150 or so TCR beta chains.

The sequence was obtained from a young man in good health and CMV-seropositive. V is TRBV6-1 and J is TRBJ2-7; 8 positions match TRBD1. The sample consisted of PBMCs. CDR3: CASSEAGTGSYEQYF. The CDR3 region has the DNA TGTGCCAGCAGTGAAGCGGGGACAGGCTCCTACGAGCAGTACTTC.